The entry below gives a single TCR beta chain sequence along with its context. This sample was taken from a study of blood T cell repertoires in COVID-19. The wider study: Samples taken during acute and convalescent COVID-19 were collected in the United States, Italy and Spain. T cells, B-cell-depleted T cells, or PBMCs provided the cDNA or gDNA that served as material.

CDR3 length: 12 amino acids. The germline V gene encodes CDR1 SGHRS and CDR2 YFSETQ. Trimming cost V 10 bases and J 3 bases, with 12 bases left between them. Per the authors' pipeline: Estimated nucleated cell counts came from reference gene primer amplification. Assay: immunoSEQ multiplex PCR; the TCRdb copy retains only in-frame clones and omits some. That table supplies the V and J calls and clone size; D and trimming were determined from the DNA. Of under 300,000 clones listed, 85% to 90% are singletons. The TCR originated in a woman between 40 and 50 years old who had recovered from COVID-19. The V call is TRBV5-1, the J call TRBJ2-3, with D maybe TRBD1 (5 bases). Source material: peripheral blood. CDR3 in DNA: TGCGCCTCAAGGGGTGGGACAGATACGCAGTATTTT. Translating it yields CASRGGTDTQYF.